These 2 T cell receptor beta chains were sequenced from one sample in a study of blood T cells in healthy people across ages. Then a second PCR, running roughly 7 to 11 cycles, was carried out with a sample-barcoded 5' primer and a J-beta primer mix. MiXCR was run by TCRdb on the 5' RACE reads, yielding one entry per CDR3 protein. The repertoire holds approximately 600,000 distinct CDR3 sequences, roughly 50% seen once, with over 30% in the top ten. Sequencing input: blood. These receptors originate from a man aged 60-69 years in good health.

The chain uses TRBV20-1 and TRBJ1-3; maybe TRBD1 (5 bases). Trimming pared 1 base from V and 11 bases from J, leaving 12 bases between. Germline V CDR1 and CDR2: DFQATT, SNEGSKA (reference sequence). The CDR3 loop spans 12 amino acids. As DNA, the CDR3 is TGCAGTGCTAGAGGTGCAGGACACGCCATATATTTT. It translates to CSARGAGHAIYF.

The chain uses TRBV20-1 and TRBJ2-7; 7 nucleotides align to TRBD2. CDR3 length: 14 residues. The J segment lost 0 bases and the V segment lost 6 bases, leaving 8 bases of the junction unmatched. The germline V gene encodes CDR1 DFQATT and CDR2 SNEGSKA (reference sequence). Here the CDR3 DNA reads TGCAGTGCCACCAGCGGGGTCGTCTCCTACGAGCAGTACTTC. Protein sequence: CSATSGVVSYEQYF.